The 8 T cell receptor beta chains below were found in one sample sequenced in a study of blood T cells in healthy people across ages. The authors ran a second PCR of roughly 6 to 12 cycles using a sample-barcoded 5' primer and a J-beta primer mix. From the 5' RACE reads, TCRdb called clonotypes with MiXCR, one entry per CDR3 protein. The repertoire holds about 1 million distinct CDR3 sequences, roughly 45% seen once, with 15% to 20% in the top ten. What was sequenced was blood. All receptors come from a woman in her sixties in good health.

This clonotype was recorded at least ten times. The V and J genes are TRBV11-2 and TRBJ2-1; TRBD2 is a possible D gene (5 bases). V was shortened by 4 bases and J by 8 bases, with 21 bases between the two germline ends. Looked up from germline, CDR1 is SGHAT and CDR2 is FQNNGV. The CDR3 length is 16 residues. Here the CDR3 reads CASSSRPSRDSDEQFF. The CDR3, as DNA: TGTGCCAGCAGCTCTCGCCCGTCCCGCGATAGCGATGAGCAGTTCTTC.

The chain links TRBV3-1 to TRBJ1-1, with D hard to call. Trimming stripped 4 bases from V and 3 bases from J, with 6 bases between. CDR1 and CDR2 from the germline V gene are LGHDT and YNNKEL (reference sequence). The CDR3 length is 12 residues. The CDR3 loop is CASSLLDTEAFF. The CDR3 coding sequence is TGTGCCAGCAGCCTTTTGGACACTGAAGCTTTCTTT.

The V call is TRBV5-1, the J call TRBJ2-3, with unresolved D. CDR1 and CDR2 from the germline V gene are SGHRS and YFSETQ. CDR3 length: 15 amino acids. Trimming cost V 4 bases and J 0 bases, with 12 bases left between them. CDR3 in DNA: TGCGCCAGCAGCCCAATAGCAGTTAGCACAGATACGCAGTATTTT. Protein sequence: CASSPIAVSTDTQYF.

The chain combines TRBV10-3 with TRBJ2-5; 11 bases align to TRBD2. This CDR3 spans 15 amino acids. The J segment lost 5 bases and the V segment lost 4 bases, leaving 6 bases of the junction unmatched. Germline CDR1 reads ENHRY; CDR2 reads SYGVKD. The chain's CDR3 is CAISATSGKGETQYF. CDR3 sequence (DNA): TGTGCCATCAGTGCGACTAGCGGGAAGGGGGAGACCCAGTACTTC.

The rearrangement joins TRBV12-3 or TRBV12-4 to TRBJ2-7, with D perhaps being TRBD1 or TRBD2 (5 bases each). CDR3 length equals 14 residues. V was trimmed by 7 bases and J by 3 bases, leaving 16 bases between them. DNA for the CDR3: TGTGCCAGCAACACCCTCGGGGCCCACTACGAGCAGTACTTC. The encoded protein is CASNTLGAHYEQYF.

This rearrangement joins TRBV25-1 to TRBJ1-5; TRBD1 might be the D (5 bases). V lost 8 bases and J lost 6, with 17 bases in between. The CDR3 sequence is 14 residues long. Germline values: CDR1 MGHDK, CDR2 SYGVNS. The DNA for the CDR3 is TGTGCCAGCGCGGGACTATATGAGGGTCAGCCCCAGCATTTT. Its translation: CASAGLYEGQPQHF.

V is TRBV9 and J is TRBJ2-1, with 13 bases fitting TRBD2. Germline V gives CDR1 SGDLS, CDR2 YYNGEE. Losses at the gene ends were 3 bases for V and 6 bases for J; bases not matched to a gene: 6. This CDR3 contains 16 residues. The CDR3 sequence: CASSGRWTSGGNEQFF. The CDR3 region has the DNA TGTGCCAGCAGCGGGAGGTGGACTAGCGGGGGCAATGAGCAGTTCTTC.

The J gene is TRBJ1-5, the V gene TRBV6-2 or TRBV6-3; D may be TRBD1 (6 bases). V was trimmed by 5 bases and J by 5 bases, leaving 10 bases between them. The CDR3 contains 13 residues. The germline V gene encodes CDR1 MNHEY and CDR2 SVGEGT. CDR3 loop: CASSQQGYQPQHF. The CDR3 region has the DNA TGTGCCAGCAGTCAACAGGGCTATCAGCCCCAGCATTTT.